Each of the 8 T cell receptor beta chains below was sequenced from the same sample in a study of T-cell memory formation after mild COVID-19. In TCRdb, the 5' RACE reads were re-called with MiXCR into one record per CDR3 protein. The sample lists under 250,000 distinct CDR3 sequences, roughly 10% seen once, with around 3.4% in the top ten. The source material was PBMCs or a T cell subset sorted from them (not recorded which). Receptors originate from a man aged 18 to 35 who had mild COVID-19 (a few samples of this study predate the infection). Cell type and time point are not known.

This clonotype was seen many times. The chain uses TRBV5-8 and TRBJ1-2; TRBD1 matches at 10 bases. CDR3 length: 16 residues. The germline CDR1 and CDR2 sequences are SGHTS and YDEGEE. J lost 8 bases, V lost 1 base, and 11 bases had no gene match. The CDR3, as DNA: TGTGCCAGCAGCTTGAGACAGGGGGCGACGACCGTGGGCTACACCTTC. It specifies CASSLRQGATTVGYTF.

This clonotype has a handful of counts. The V call is TRBV5-6, the J call TRBJ2-1; D may be TRBD2 (5 bases). The V gene's germline CDR1 is SGHDT and CDR2 YYEEEE. V was pared by 4 bases and J by 8 bases, with 10 bases between. The CDR3 is 12 amino acids. The CDR3 region has the DNA TGTGCCAGCAGCCCGACCGGGGATGAGCAGTTCTTC. This encodes CASSPTGDEQFF.

The table lists this clonotype with a few counts. The CDR3 loop is CASSPPPGLAGTDTQYF. The CDR3 DNA reads as TGTGCCAGCAGCCCTCCACCGGGACTAGCCGGTACAGATACGCAGTATTTT. The chain couples TRBV9 to TRBJ2-3; TRBD2 matches at 9 bases. Germline V CDR1 and CDR2: SGDLS, YYNGEE. The CDR3 is 17 amino acids. With 4 bases clipped from V and 3 bases from J, the junction kept 12 bases outside the gene matches.

The rearrangement uses TRBV20-1 and TRBJ2-3, with D unresolved. Trimming cost V 2 bases and J 4 bases, with 16 bases left between them. CDR1 is DFQATT and CDR2 is SNEGSKA in the germline V gene (reference sequence). The CDR3 runs to 15 residues. DNA for the CDR3: TGCAGTGCTAGATGGGCCCTGAGTGGGGCAGATACGCAGTATTTT. Its translation: CSARWALSGADTQYF.

This clonotype was seen at least ten times. The chain employs TRBV12-3 or TRBV12-4 and TRBJ1-1; D remains unclear. The V end was cut by 3 bases, the J end by 5 bases, with 16 bases between. The CDR3 is 15 residues long. The CDR3 DNA follows: TGTGCCAGCAGTTTGGCGTCAGGCCTTGGGACTGAAGCTTTCTTT. Translated, it gives CASSLASGLGTEAFF.

This clonotype was observed a few times. This chain connects TRBV20-1 to TRBJ1-5; no reliable D call. The V end lost 3 bases, the J end lost 3 bases, and 9 bases lay between the germline ends. Germline V lookup: CDR1 DFQATT, CDR2 SNEGSKA (reference sequence). This CDR3 contains 13 residues. This chain's CDR3 is CSASGQYNQPQHF. The CDR3 DNA reads TGCAGTGCTAGTGGGCAGTACAATCAGCCCCAGCATTTT.

The rearrangement joins TRBV2 to TRBJ1-1; maybe TRBD1 (6 bases). This CDR3 is built from 15 residues. Trimming removed 6 bases from V and 5 bases from J, with 19 bases in between. Germline V gene data show CDR1 as SNHLY and CDR2 as FYNNEI. The CDR3 DNA follows: TGTGCCAGCAGGGTCGACAGGTTGGGGGGGACTGAAGCTTTCTTT. Translated: CASRVDRLGGTEAFF.

This clonotype turned up a few times. The chain couples TRBV6-1 to TRBJ2-5; a possible D gene is TRBD1 (6 bases). The CDR3 length is 13 residues. The V gene lost 6 bases and the J gene lost 2 bases, with 10 bases spanning the gap. Looked up from germline, CDR1 is MNHNS and CDR2 is SASEGT. The CDR3 protein is CASRAGTQETQYF. As DNA, the CDR3 is TGTGCCAGCAGAGCCGGGACACAAGAGACCCAGTACTTC.